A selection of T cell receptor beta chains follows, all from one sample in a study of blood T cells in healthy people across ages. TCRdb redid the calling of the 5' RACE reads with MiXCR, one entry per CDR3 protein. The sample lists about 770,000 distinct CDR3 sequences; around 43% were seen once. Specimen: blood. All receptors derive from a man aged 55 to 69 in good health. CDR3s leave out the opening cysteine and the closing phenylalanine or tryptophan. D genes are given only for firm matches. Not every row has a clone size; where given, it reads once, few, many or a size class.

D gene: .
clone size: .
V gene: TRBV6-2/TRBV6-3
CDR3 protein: ASSYLRGGNYGYT

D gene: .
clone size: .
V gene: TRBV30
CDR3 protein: AWSVGNRADYEQY

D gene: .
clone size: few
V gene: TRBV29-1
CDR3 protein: SVGGGYEKLF

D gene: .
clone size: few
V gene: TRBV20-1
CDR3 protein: SAPPGENTEAF

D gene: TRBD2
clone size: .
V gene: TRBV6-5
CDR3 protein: ASSYRAGGRVDEQF

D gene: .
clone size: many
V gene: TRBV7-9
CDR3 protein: ASSGGLKGGQY

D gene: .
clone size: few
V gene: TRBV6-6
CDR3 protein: ASSYVQGAEAF

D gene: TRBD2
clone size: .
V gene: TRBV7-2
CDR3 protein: ASSFSGGHTGELF

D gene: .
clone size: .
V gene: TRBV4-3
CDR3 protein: ASSQDFSSPLH

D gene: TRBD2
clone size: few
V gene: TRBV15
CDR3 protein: ATSRKLAGRRADTQY

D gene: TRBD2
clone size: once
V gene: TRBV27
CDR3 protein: ASSLRLAGVYNEQF

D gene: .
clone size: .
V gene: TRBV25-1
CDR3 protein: ASSESIGVWGYT

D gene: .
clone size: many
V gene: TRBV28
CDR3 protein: ASSPTPGGGQETQY

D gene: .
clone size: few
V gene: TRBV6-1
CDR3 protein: ASSVVYEQY

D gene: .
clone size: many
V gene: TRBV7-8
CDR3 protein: ASSQQTGSDEQY

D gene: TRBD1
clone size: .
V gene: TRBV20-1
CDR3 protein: SANRGFQETQY

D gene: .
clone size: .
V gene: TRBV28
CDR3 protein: ASSLWRGSTDTQY

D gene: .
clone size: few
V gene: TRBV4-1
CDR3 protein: ASSPVTVPSYEQY

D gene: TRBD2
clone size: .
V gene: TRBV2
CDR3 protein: ASRPELAVETQY

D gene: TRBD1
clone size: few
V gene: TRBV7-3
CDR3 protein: ASRMQGAREQF

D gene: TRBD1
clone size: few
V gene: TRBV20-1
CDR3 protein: SAEGDRGNYEQY

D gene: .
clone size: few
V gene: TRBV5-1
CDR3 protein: ASSSVGANVGETQY

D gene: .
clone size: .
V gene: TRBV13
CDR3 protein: ASSLVADRSSYEQY

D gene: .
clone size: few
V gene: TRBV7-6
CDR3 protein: ASSLGSASPETQY

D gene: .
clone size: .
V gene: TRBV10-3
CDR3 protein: AISAGDEQF

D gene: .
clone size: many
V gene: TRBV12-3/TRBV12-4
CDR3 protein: ASGKFGTGSSYEQY

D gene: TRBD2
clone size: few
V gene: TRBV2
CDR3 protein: ASSELPAGGIQETQY

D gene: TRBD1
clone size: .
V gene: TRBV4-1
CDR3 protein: ASSLGTGAVGYT

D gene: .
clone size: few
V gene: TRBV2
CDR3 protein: ASRVRGYEGGYT

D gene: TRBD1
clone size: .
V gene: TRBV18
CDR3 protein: ASSSRYSGTGSFGEQY

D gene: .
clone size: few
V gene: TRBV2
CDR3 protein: ASSEAREQF

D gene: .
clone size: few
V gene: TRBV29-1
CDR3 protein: SVEGRRQNTEAF

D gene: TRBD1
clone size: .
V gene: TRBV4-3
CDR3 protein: ASSQDRDRGRLNYGYT

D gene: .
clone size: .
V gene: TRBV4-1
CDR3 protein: ASSKRAHQETQY

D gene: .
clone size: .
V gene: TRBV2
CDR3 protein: ASKGYNNSPLH

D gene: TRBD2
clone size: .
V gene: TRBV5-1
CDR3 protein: ASSWGTSGGYETQY

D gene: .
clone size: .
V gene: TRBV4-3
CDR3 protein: ASSQQSGGADTQY

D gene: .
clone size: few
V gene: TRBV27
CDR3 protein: ASHSGGQDSYEQY

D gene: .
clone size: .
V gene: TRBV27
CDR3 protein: ASSWGARQPQH

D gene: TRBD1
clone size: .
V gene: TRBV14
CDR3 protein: ASSQGLQGYYEQY

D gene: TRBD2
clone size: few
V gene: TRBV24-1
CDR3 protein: ATSPGREVQETQY

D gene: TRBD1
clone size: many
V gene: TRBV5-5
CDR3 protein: ASSGTDNSPLH

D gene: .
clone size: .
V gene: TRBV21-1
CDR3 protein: ASSNGTGDTYEQY

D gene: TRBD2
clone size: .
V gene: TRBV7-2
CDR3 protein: VSSSSTSGMGYEQY

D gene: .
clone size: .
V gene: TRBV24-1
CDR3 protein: VTSGPGPSDEKLF

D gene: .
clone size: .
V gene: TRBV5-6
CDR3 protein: ASSLGPATNYGYT

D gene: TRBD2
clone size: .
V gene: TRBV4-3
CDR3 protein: ASSQGTRTNEQF